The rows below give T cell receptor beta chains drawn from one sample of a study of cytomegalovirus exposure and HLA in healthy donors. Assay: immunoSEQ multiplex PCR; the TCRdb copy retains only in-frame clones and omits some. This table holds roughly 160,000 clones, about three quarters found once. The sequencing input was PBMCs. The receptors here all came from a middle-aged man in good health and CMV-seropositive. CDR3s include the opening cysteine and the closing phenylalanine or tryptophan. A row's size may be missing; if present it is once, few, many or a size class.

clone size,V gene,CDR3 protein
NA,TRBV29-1,CSVGEGGTNEKLFF
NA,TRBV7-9,CASSLVGAVGGQETQYF
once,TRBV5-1,CASSPRMTGSGGELFF
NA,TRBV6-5,CASSYGRTDTQYF
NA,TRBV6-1,CASSEPGPNQPQHF
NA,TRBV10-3,CAISETSSNQPQHF
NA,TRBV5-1,CASSLTTGSGANVLTF
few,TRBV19,CASKVTGTNTEAFF
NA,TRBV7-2,CASSLLQGSGEQYF
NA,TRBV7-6,CASSIGTGGKNEKLFF
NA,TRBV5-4,CASSSRGEDTQYF
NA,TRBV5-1,CASSLVGQKRDTEAFF
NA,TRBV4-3,CASSQDRSSGVQETQYF
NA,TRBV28,CASRGTAFYETQYF
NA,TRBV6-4,CASSVEVMNSPLHF
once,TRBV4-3,CASSQKRSQGEQYF
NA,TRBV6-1,CASSGRGTGLSSNQPQHF
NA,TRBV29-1,CSVQTGYNEQFF
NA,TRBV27,CASSSLGEKLFF
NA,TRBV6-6,CASSSLLTGQGTEAFF
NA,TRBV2,CASSGGDSNQPQHF
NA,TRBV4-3,CASSHSRGSNYGYTF
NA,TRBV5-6,CASSFGQPSSYNEQFF
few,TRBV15,CATSRGLGQGASGREKLFF
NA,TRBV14,CASSQDWGRGLVNEQFF
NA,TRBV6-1,CASSGPERKRRYGYTF
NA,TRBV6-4,CASSEGVRGTQYF
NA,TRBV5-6,CASSLGLAGDETQYF
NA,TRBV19,CASRRIPGNDGYTF
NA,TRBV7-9,CASSLLTATGGAKAFF
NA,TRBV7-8,CASSSGGGGQPQHF
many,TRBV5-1,CASSVRTDVSYEQYF
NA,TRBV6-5,CASSYLRQNYGYTF
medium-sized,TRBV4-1,CASSQDVRTVGGYTF
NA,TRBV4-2,CASSQTGETQYF
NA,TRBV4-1,CASSQDASGGADTQYF
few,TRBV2,CASSEEGFSNQPQHF
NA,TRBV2,CASRDKTGGWTYGYTF
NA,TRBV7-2,CASSVRTGGYNEQFF
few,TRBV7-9,CASSRVTNTEAFF
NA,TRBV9,CASSGTSRSTDTQYF
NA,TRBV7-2,CASSLKGANYGYTF
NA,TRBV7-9,CASSPVGRGPQPQHF